A single sample is the source of the 19 T cell receptor beta chains below, sequenced in a study of T cell repertoires in cytomegalovirus infection (dated by TCRdb to the late 2010s). For these TCRs, the target antigens are not known. The treatment or condition label, read with the paper, signifies: in vitro stimulation with specific CMV peptide epitopes to enrich CMV-specific T cells. Instrument used: Illumina HiSeq 1500. Starting from the raw public reads, TCRdb applied fastp trimming at Q25, assembled clones with MiXCR and retained in-frame beta chains. Identical CDR3 protein sequences are pooled into one entry, listed with their most common genes and DNA. Counted in this sample were about 69,000 distinct CDR3 sequences; 25% to 30% of them appeared once. The biggest ten clones account for 59% of the sample. The material sequenced was CD8+ T cells from cultured PBMCs, taken from culture after CMV antigen stimulation. The receptors shown here come from a human donor in good health (CMV status not recorded). Some clones in this sample may be carry-over from other donors' samples.

This clonotype was picked up many times. This chain links TRBV19 with TRBJ1-4, with unresolved D. There are 16 residues in the CDR3. CDR1 and CDR2 from the germline V gene are LNHDA and SQIVND (reference sequence). Trimming removed 5 bases from V and 0 bases from J, with 13 bases in between. The CDR3 nucleotides are TGTGCCAGTAGTTCCCCATTCCCTGCAACTAATGAAAAACTGTTTTTT. Translated: CASSSPFPATNEKLFF.

This chain links TRBV12-3 or TRBV12-4 with TRBJ1-1; 8 nucleotides match TRBD1. V gave up 3 bases and J gave up 5 bases; unmatched junction bases: 2. The CDR3 consists of 13 residues. The CDR3 DNA is TGTGCCAGCAGTTTGCAGGGGGCAACTGAAGCTTTCTTT. Translating it yields CASSLQGATEAFF.

This clonotype was seen only a few times. The chain is built from TRBV7-6 and TRBJ2-1; D might be TRBD1 or TRBD2, each matching 6 bases. CDR3 length: 14 amino acids. From germline, CDR1 is SGHVS and CDR2 FNYEAQ. Trimming pared 3 bases from V and 7 bases from J, leaving 13 bases between. DNA for the CDR3: TGTGCCAGCAGCTTGGGGGGCCAATTAAATGAGCAGTTCTTC. It translates to CASSLGGQLNEQFF.

The CDR3 sequence: CASSYRTENTEAFF. CDR3 sequence (DNA): TGTGCCAGCAGTTATCGGACAGAGAACACTGAAGCTTTCTTT. This rearrangement joins TRBV6-5 to TRBJ1-1; a possible D gene is TRBD1 (6 bases). The V gene's germline CDR1 is MNHEY and CDR2 SVGAGI. The CDR3 is 14 amino acids. The ends were cut back, 3 bases at V and 1 base at J, with 9 bases in the middle.

This clonotype has more than one count but fewer than ten. V gene TRBV12-3 or TRBV12-4 combines with J gene TRBJ1-3; D remains unclear. Trimming pared 3 bases from V and 4 bases from J, leaving 7 bases between. The CDR3 is 13 amino acids. CDR3 nucleotides: TGTGCCAGCAGTTTTGGTCTGGGAAACACCATATATTTT. Its translation: CASSFGLGNTIYF.

V usage is TRBV7-9 and J usage is TRBJ2-2; perhaps TRBD1 as D (5 bases). This CDR3 is built from 15 residues. Germline CDR1 is SEHNR and CDR2 is FQNEAQ (reference sequence). V dropped 5 bases and J dropped 2 bases, with 12 bases sitting between them. CDR3 protein: CASSPPDTNTGELFF. The CDR3 coding sequence is TGTGCCAGCAGCCCTCCGGACACCAACACCGGGGAGCTGTTTTTT. Using reference TRBV7-9 and TRBJ2-2 for the parts outside the CDR3, the full variable domain is DTGVSQNPRHKITKRGQNVTFRCDPISEHNRLYWYRQTLGQGPEFLTYFQNEAQLEKSRLLSDRFSAERPKGSFSTLEIQRTEQGDSAMYLCASSPPDTNTGELFFGEGSRLTVL.

The chain employs TRBV20-1 and TRBJ2-7; 7 bases align to TRBD1. CDR1 DFQATT and CDR2 SNEGSKA come from the germline V gene (reference sequence). The CDR3 has 14 amino acids. Unmatched junction bases numbered 13, after V lost 6 bases and J lost 5 bases. CDR3 sequence (DNA): TGCAGTGCCCCCAGACAGGGAGTCCTAAACGAGCAGTACTTC. It translates to CSAPRQGVLNEQYF.

The CDR3 coding sequence is TGTGCCAGCAGCCCTACAGACAGGGCGGTTGGCAATGAGCAGTTCTTC. This translates into CASSPTDRAVGNEQFF. The V call is TRBV6-6, the J call TRBJ2-1; 7 bases are shared with TRBD1. Unmatched junction bases numbered 14, after V lost 6 bases and J lost 6 bases. CDR3 length: 16 residues. From germline, CDR1 is MNHNY and CDR2 SVGAGI (reference sequence).

The table lists this clonotype with a few counts. CDR3 DNA sequence: TGTGCCACCAGCCTCCTGCGAGCGGGAGGGTTCTACAATGAGCAGTTCTTC. It yields the protein CATSLLRAGGFYNEQFF. The chain joins TRBV15 to TRBJ2-1; 10 bases fit TRBD2. This CDR3 region has 17 residues. Trimming removed 5 bases from V and 3 bases from J; junction bases left unmatched: 10. Germline lookup yields CDR1 LNHNV and CDR2 YYDKDF (reference sequence).

The rearrangement links TRBV27 to TRBJ2-5; 8 nucleotides match TRBD1. V was clipped by 2 bases and J by 4 bases; unmatched bases: 3. Looked up from germline, CDR1 is MNHEY and CDR2 is SMNVEV (reference sequence). This CDR3 contains 14 residues. The CDR3 coding sequence is TGTGCCAGCAGTTTAGGACAGGGTGGAGAGACCCAGTACTTC. Encoded protein: CASSLGQGGETQYF.

This clonotype was counted many times. V is TRBV7-9 and J is TRBJ2-4; D is ambiguous. V lost 3 bases and J lost 0, with 9 bases in between. The CDR3 totals 15 residues. In germline, CDR1 is SEHNR, CDR2 FQNEAQ (reference sequence). The CDR3 DNA is TGTGCCAGCAGCTTTTCCGAGGCAGCCAAAAACATTCAGTACTTC. Its protein product is CASSFSEAAKNIQYF. The full variable domain, completed using reference TRBV7-9 and TRBJ2-4, is DTGVSQNPRHKITKRGQNVTFRCDPISEHNRLYWYRQTLGQGPEFLTYFQNEAQLEKSRLLSDRFSAERPKGSFSTLEIQRTEQGDSAMYLCASSFSEAAKNIQYFGAGTRLSVL.

CDR3 region: CASSQPGTLNTEAFF. In nucleotides, the CDR3 is TGTGCCAGCAGTCAACCCGGGACACTGAACACTGAAGCTTTCTTT. The chain recombines TRBV25-1 with TRBJ1-1, with D tentatively TRBD1 (6 bases). The CDR3 runs 15 residues. The V and J ends lost 5 bases and 0 bases respectively, with 13 bases between them. CDR1 is MGHDK and CDR2 is SYGVNS in the germline V gene.

The rearrangement uses TRBV20-1 and TRBJ2-7; D is tentatively TRBD1 or TRBD2 (6 bases each). Trimming shortened V by 6 bases and J by 4 bases, and 25 bases separated the two germline ends. The CDR3 length is 16 residues. Germline CDR1 is DFQATT and CDR2 is SNEGSKA (reference sequence). CDR3: CSARDTWRGETYEQYF. CDR3 bases: TGCAGTGCCCGGGACACTTGGAGGGGGGAAACGTACGAGCAGTACTTC.

J is TRBJ2-5 and V is TRBV7-3, with D maybe TRBD2 (5 bases). Per germline, CDR1 SGHTA and CDR2 FQGTGA. V lost 5 bases and J 5 bases, leaving 21 bases between the germline ends. The length of the CDR3 is 16 residues. As DNA, the CDR3 is TGTGCCAGCAGCCCCCCCGGAGCGGTCGGCGGGGAGACCCAGTACTTC. Translation: CASSPPGAVGGETQYF.

This clonotype has a count of ten or more. The rearrangement links TRBV6-4 to TRBJ2-3; the D gene is possibly TRBD1 (6 bases). V dropped 5 bases and J dropped 2 bases, with 8 bases sitting between them. The germline gives CDR1 MRHNA, CDR2 SNTAGT. This CDR3 has 13 residues. CDR3 in DNA: TGTGCCAGCAGTAGGACAGCCACAGATACGCAGTATTTT. Amino acid sequence: CASSRTATDTQYF.

This clonotype was picked up many times. The chain recombines TRBV7-9 with TRBJ1-1, with D perhaps TRBD1 (6 bases). Trimming stripped 6 bases from V and 4 bases from J, with 15 bases between. Germline V gene lookup returns CDR1 SEHNR and CDR2 FQNEAQ (reference sequence). The CDR3 extends over 14 amino acids. Written as DNA, the CDR3 is TGTGCCAGCAGTCCTCCAGGGGTTGCCACTGAAGCTTTCTTT. Translated: CASSPPGVATEAFF.

The rearrangement links TRBV4-3 to TRBJ2-2, with D possibly TRBD2 on 5 matching bases. Deletions cut 0 bases from V and 9 bases from J, with 8 bases between. CDR3 length: 13 amino acids. Germline-derived CDR1 and CDR2 are LGHNA and YSLEER. CDR3 bases: TGCGCCAGCAGCCAAGATCGGGGTTGGGAGCTGTTTTTT. Its translation is CASSQDRGWELFF.

About this clonotype: A junction boundary mismatches the germline segment, possibly from a read error. The chain uses TRBV9 and TRBJ1-1; TRBD1 matches 7 bases. The CDR3 is made up of 15 amino acids. Looked up from germline, CDR1 is SGDLS and CDR2 is YYNGEE. Written as DNA, the CDR3 is TGTGTCAGCAGCGATGCGGAGGGGGCTTACACTGAAGCTTTCTTT. Translated: CVSSDAEGAYTEAFF.

V and J are TRBV24-1 and TRBJ2-1, with 8 bases identical to TRBD1. Germline loops: CDR1 KGHDR, CDR2 SFDVKD. The CDR3 runs 14 residues. The trim removed 2 bases at V and 8 bases at J, leaving 4 bases unmatched. CDR3 protein: CATSDSRGPDEQFF. DNA for the CDR3: TGTGCCACCAGTGATTCCAGGGGGCCGGATGAGCAGTTCTTC.